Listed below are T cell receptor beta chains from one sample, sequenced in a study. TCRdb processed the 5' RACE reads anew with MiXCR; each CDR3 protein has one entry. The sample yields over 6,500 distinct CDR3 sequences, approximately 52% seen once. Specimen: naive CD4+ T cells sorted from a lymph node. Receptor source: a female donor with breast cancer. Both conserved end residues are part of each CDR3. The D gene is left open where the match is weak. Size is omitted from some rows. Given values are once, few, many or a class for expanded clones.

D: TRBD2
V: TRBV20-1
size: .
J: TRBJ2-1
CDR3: CSARDGTSGINEQFF
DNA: TGCAGTGCTAGAGATGGGACTAGCGGGATCAATGAGCAGTTCTTC

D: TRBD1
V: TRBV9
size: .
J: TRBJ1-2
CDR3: CASSVTGGASYGYTF
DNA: TGTGCCAGCAGCGTTACAGGGGGCGCGAGCTATGGCTACACCTTC

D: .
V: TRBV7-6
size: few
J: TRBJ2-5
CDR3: CASSLAAETQYF
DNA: TGTGCCAGCAGCTTAGCGGCGGAGACCCAGTACTTC

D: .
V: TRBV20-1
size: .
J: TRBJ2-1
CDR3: CSARKHNEQFF
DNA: TGCAGTGCTAGAAAACACAATGAGCAGTTCTTC

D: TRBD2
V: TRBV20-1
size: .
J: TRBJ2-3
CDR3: CSASSTSGSTDTQYF
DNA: TGCAGTGCCAGCTCGACTAGCGGGAGCACAGATACGCAGTATTTT

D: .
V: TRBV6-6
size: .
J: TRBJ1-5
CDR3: CASSSSRTFPMDGPQHF
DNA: TGTGCCAGCAGTTCATCTAGGACATTCCCCATGGATGGGCCCCAGCATTTT

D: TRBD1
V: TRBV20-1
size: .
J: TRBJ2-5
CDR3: CSGVPLGGPQGDQYF
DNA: TGCAGTGGAGTGCCGCTCGGCGGGCCCCAGGGGGACCAGTACTTC

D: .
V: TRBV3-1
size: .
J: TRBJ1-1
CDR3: CASSPFEAVTEAFF
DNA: TGTGCCAGCAGCCCCTTCGAGGCCGTCACTGAAGCTTTCTTT

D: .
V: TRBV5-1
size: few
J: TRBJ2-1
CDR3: CASSFSDYNEQFF
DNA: TGCGCCAGCAGCTTTTCAGATTACAATGAGCAGTTCTTC

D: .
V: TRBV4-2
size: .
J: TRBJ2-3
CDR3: CASSQDSSGGGTDTQYF
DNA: TGTGCCAGCAGCCAAGATTCATCGGGGGGCGGCACAGATACGCAGTATTTT

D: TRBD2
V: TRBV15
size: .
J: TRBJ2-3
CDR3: CATSRATSGGAFGDTQYF
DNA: TGTGCCACCAGCAGGGCCACGAGCGGGGGGGCCTTTGGAGATACGCAGTATTTT

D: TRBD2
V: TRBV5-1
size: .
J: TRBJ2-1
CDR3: CASSFLGGNRDNEQFF
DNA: TGCGCCAGCAGCTTTCTGGGAGGGAATCGGGACAATGAGCAGTTCTTC

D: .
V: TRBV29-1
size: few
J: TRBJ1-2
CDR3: CSVDGLDGYTF
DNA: TGCAGCGTTGATGGGTTGGATGGCTACACCTTC

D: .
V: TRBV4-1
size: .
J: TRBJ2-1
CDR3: CASSQDNRASHYNEQFF
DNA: TGTGCCAGCAGCCAAGATAACCGGGCGAGCCATTACAATGAGCAGTTCTTC

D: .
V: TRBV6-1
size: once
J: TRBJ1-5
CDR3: CASSDPLRYSNQPQHF
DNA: TGTGCCAGCAGTGACCCGCTCCGGTATAGCAATCAGCCCCAGCATTTT

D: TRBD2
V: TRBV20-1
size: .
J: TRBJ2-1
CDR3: CSVTGGIYFNEQFF
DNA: TGCAGTGTGACGGGGGGAATTTATTTTAATGAGCAGTTCTTC

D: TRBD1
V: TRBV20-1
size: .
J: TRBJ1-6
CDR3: CSARGLGQGSSPLHF
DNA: TGCAGTGCTAGAGGGTTAGGACAGGGTAGCTCACCCCTCCACTTT

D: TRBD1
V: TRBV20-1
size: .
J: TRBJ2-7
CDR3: CSAREGGASYEQYF
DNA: TGCAGTGCTAGAGAAGGGGGCGCTTCCTACGAGCAGTACTTC

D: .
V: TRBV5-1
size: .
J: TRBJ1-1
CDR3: CASSPPGMNTEAFF
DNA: TGCGCCAGCAGCCCACCAGGGATGAACACTGAAGCTTTCTTT

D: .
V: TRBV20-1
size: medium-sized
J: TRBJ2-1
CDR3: CSARAPGTQQFF
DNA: TGCAGTGCTAGAGCCCCCGGGACACAGCAGTTCTTC

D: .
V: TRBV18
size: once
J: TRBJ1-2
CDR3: CASSPGNPRSYGYTF
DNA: TGTGCCAGCTCACCAGGGAACCCCAGATCCTATGGCTACACCTTC

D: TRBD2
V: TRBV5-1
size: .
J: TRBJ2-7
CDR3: CASSWGGDGEQYF
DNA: TGCGCCAGCAGTTGGGGGGGGGACGGCGAGCAGTACTTC

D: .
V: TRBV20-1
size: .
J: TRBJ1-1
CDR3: CSARAIMNTEAFF
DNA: TGCAGTGCTAGAGCTATCATGAACACTGAAGCTTTCTTT

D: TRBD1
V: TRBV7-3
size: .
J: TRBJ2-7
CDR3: CASSPGTGGYEQYF
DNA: TGTGCCAGCAGTCCTGGGACAGGGGGGTACGAGCAGTACTTC

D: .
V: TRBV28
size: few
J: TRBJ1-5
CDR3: CASSLYGQVDF
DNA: TGTGCCAGCAGTTTATACGGCCAGGTAGATTTT

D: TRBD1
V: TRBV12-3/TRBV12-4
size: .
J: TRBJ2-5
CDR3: CASRQGAGGTQYF
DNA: TGTGCCAGCAGACAGGGGGCCGGAGGGACCCAGTACTTC

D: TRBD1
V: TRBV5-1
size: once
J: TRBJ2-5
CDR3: CASSMAGQAETQYF
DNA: TGCGCCAGCAGCATGGCCGGACAGGCAGAGACCCAGTACTTC

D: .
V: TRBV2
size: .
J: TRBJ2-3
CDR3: CASRRTDTQYF
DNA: TGTGCCAGCAGGAGGACAGATACGCAGTATTTT

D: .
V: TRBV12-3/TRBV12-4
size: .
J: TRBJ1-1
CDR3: CASSSRTENTEAFF
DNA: TGTGCCAGCAGTTCGCGGACCGAGAACACTGAAGCTTTCTTT

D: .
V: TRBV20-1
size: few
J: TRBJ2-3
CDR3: CSARDPGADTQYF
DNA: TGCAGTGCTAGAGATCCAGGGGCAGATACGCAGTATTTT

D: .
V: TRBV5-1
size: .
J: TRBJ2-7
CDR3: CASSLGGDSAEQYF
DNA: TGCGCCAGCAGCTTGGGCGGGGATAGCGCCGAGCAGTACTTC

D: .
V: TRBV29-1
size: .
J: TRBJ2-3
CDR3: CSVGGGSTDTQYF
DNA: TGCAGCGTCGGTGGAGGTAGCACAGATACGCAGTATTTT

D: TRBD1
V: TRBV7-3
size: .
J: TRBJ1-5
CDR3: CASSSRTGIPKGNQPQHF
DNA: TGTGCCAGCAGCTCCCGGACAGGCATCCCCAAGGGCAATCAGCCCCAGCATTTT

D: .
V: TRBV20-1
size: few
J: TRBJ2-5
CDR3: CSARNLLGQETQYF
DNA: TGCAGTGCTAGGAACCTCCTGGGCCAAGAGACCCAGTACTTC

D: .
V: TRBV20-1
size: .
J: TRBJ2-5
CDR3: CSASSAGRVGETQYF
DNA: TGCAGTGCTAGTTCCGCGGGTAGAGTGGGGGAGACCCAGTACTTC

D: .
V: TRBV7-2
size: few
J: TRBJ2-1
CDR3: CASHGLARYNEQFF
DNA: TGTGCCAGTCACGGGCTAGCGCGCTACAATGAGCAGTTCTTC

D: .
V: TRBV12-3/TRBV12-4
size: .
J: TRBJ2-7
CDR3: CASSSGYEQYF
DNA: TGTGCCAGCAGTTCAGGGTACGAGCAGTACTTC

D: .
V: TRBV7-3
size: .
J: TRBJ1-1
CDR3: CASSPSGAGTEAFF
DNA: TGTGCCAGCAGCCCAAGTGGGGCCGGCACTGAAGCTTTCTTT

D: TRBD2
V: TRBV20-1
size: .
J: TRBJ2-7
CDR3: CSVDIAGGPYEQYF
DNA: TGCAGTGTAGATATAGCGGGAGGGCCGTACGAGCAGTACTTC